One sample yielded the 20 T cell receptor beta chains listed below, sequenced in a study of blood T cell repertoires in COVID-19. The table came from immunoSEQ multiplex PCR; TCRdb's copy has only in-frame clones and leaves some out. The sample records more than 85,000 clones, 84% being singletons. The sequenced sample was peripheral blood. The receptors were sampled from a human donor in a cohort sampled during active COVID-19.

The rearrangement joins TRBV19 to TRBJ1-3; D possibly corresponds to TRBD1 (5 bases). V lost 1 base and J lost 1, with 14 bases in between. This CDR3 comprises 17 residues. From germline, CDR1 is LNHDA and CDR2 SQIVND (reference sequence). This CDR3 reads CASSIVGAAASGNTIYF. The CDR3 DNA sequence: TGTGCCAGTAGTATAGTAGGGGCCGCGGCATCTGGAAACACCATATATTTT.

The V gene is TRBV6-6, the J gene TRBJ2-7, with D maybe TRBD1 (6 bases). The CDR3 covers 12 residues. Trimming removed 8 bases at V and 0 bases at J, with 8 bases between. Germline lookup yields CDR1 MNHNY and CDR2 SVGAGI (reference sequence). CDR3 in amino acids: CASGQRSYEQYF. The CDR3 DNA reads as TGTGCCAGCGGACAGCGCTCCTACGAGCAGTACTTC.

The V and J genes are TRBV5-4 and TRBJ1-1; possibly TRBD1 for D (6 bases). Trimming stripped 0 bases from V and 3 bases from J, with 12 bases between. This CDR3 is 15 amino acids long. Per the germline V gene, CDR1 is SGHNT and CDR2 is YYREEE (reference sequence). CDR3 in DNA: TGTGCCAGCAGCTTGGGGGGCGCAGGGGACACTGAAGCTTTCTTT. Amino acid sequence: CASSLGGAGDTEAFF. Together with reference TRBV5-4 and TRBJ1-1, the CDR3 gives the full variable domain: ETGVTQSPTHLIKTRGQQVTLRCSSQSGHNTVSWYQQALGQGPQFIFQYYREEENGRGNFPPRFSGLQFPNYSSELNVNALELDDSALYLCASSLGGAGDTEAFFGQGTRLTVV.

The V and J genes are TRBV7-3 and TRBJ2-2; tentative D call: TRBD1 (5 bases). V was pared by 2 bases and J by 4 bases, with 14 bases between. Germline V gene lookup returns CDR1 SGHTA and CDR2 FQGTGA. This CDR3 has 16 residues. In DNA, the CDR3 is TGTGCCAGCAGCTTAGACCGCCAGGGTGGCACCGGGGAGCTGTTTTTT. It translates to CASSLDRQGGTGELFF.

A word on this clone: The junction shows a germline mismatch at one end, possibly a read error. V usage is TRBV6-2 or TRBV6-3 and J usage is TRBJ2-5; 10 nucleotides align to TRBD2. CDR1 and CDR2 from the germline V gene are MNHEY and SVGEGT. The CDR3 totals 15 residues. The CDR3 bases are TGTGCCAGCAGCCTAGCGGGGGTTGCCGTAGAGTCCCAGTACTTC. This translates into CASSLAGVAVESQYF.

The rearrangement uses TRBV19 and TRBJ2-2; D remains ambiguous. CDR1 is LNHDA and CDR2 is SQIVND in the germline V gene (reference sequence). There are 14 residues in the CDR3. V lost 10 bases to trimming and J lost 0 bases, with 12 bases between them. The CDR3 reads CATRPYSNTGELFF. CDR3 nucleotides: TGTGCCACTCGCCCTTACTCGAACACCGGGGAGCTGTTTTTT.

This rearrangement joins TRBV6-5 to TRBJ2-3; D might be TRBD1 (6 bases). From germline, CDR1 is MNHEY and CDR2 SVGAGI. V lost 2 bases and J lost 2, with 11 bases in between. The CDR3 length is 15 residues. CDR3 nucleotide sequence: TGTGCCAGCAGTTACATGGGGGCCTTCACAGATACGCAGTATTTT. Protein product: CASSYMGAFTDTQYF.

J is TRBJ2-1 and V is TRBV18; the D is unclear. There are 14 residues in the CDR3. The germline V gene encodes CDR1 KGHSH and CDR2 LQKENI. With 2 bases removed from V and 2 bases from J, the gap between germline ends came to 7 bases. The CDR3 bases are TGTGCCAGCTCACCATCCAGGACCTACAATGAGCAGTTCTTC. It codes for CASSPSRTYNEQFF.

The chain couples TRBV6-5 to TRBJ1-1; 8 positions agree with TRBD1. CDR1 is MNHEY and CDR2 is SVGAGI in the germline V gene. Trimming cost V 2 bases and J 6 bases; bases outside gene matches: 8. The CDR3 has 15 amino acids. The CDR3 coding sequence is TGTGCCAGCAGTTACCTCGACAGGGGATCCGCTGAAGCTTTCTTT. Translation: CASSYLDRGSAEAFF.

The chain is built from TRBV18 and TRBJ1-1; 9 bases fit TRBD1. From germline, CDR1 is KGHSH and CDR2 LQKENI. The CDR3 sequence is 22 residues long. Trimming removed 4 bases from V and 1 base from J; junction bases left unmatched: 25. The DNA of the CDR3 is TGTGCCAGCTCACTCCATACTCTACAGGGGGCCATCACACCGCCCTCGAACACTGAAGCTTTCTTT. Translated: CASSLHTLQGAITPPSNTEAFF.

This clone was detected a few times. The V and J genes are TRBV7-2 and TRBJ2-1; perhaps TRBD2 as D (6 bases). V was shortened by 5 bases and J by 3 bases, with 20 bases between the two germline ends. The CDR3 is made up of 17 amino acids. Germline-derived CDR1 and CDR2 are SGHTA and FQGNSA. As DNA, the CDR3 is TGTGCCAGCAGCGATAGGCGGTGGAGGGGAGACTACAATGAGCAGTTCTTC. Its protein product is CASSDRRWRGDYNEQFF.

Of note for this clone: Other DNA sequences of this sample code for an identical CDR3. CDR3 residues: CASSQAGAAAQYF. The CDR3 bases are TGTGCCAGCAGCCAAGCTGGAGCGGCGGCCCAGTACTTC. The J gene is TRBJ2-5, the V gene TRBV4-2; perhaps TRBD2 as D (5 bases). Germline assignment: CDR1 LGHNA and CDR2 YNFKEQ. CDR3 size: 13 residues. The germline V and J ends were trimmed by 1 base and 9 bases, with 12 bases remaining between them.

V and J are TRBV12-3 or TRBV12-4 and TRBJ2-3, with D perhaps matching TRBD1 (5 bases). The V gene lost 8 bases and the J gene lost 11 bases, with 14 bases spanning the gap. The CDR3 consists of 11 residues. The CDR3 is CASGAKGLQYF. In nucleotides, the CDR3 is TGTGCCAGCGGGGCGAAGGGGTTGCAGTATTTT.

The chain carries TRBV30 and TRBJ2-4; TRBD1 is a possible D gene (5 bases). Germline CDR1 reads GTSNPN; CDR2 reads SVGIG (reference sequence). Trimming left V 5 bases short and J 6 bases short, with 11 bases between. This CDR3 is built from 12 residues. The CDR3 sequence is CAWGQGGNIQYF. CDR3 bases: TGTGCCTGGGGCCAGGGTGGAAACATTCAGTACTTC.

The rearrangement uses TRBV18 and TRBJ1-1; perhaps TRBD1 as D (5 bases). Per the germline V gene, CDR1 is KGHSH and CDR2 is LQKENI. The germline V and J ends were trimmed by 5 bases and 3 bases, with 10 bases remaining between them. CDR3 size: 13 residues. The CDR3 DNA reads TGTGCCAGCTCATTCGACAGCTACACTGAAGCTTTCTTT. Translated, it gives CASSFDSYTEAFF.

Details on this clone: Other DNA sequences in this specimen translate into the identical CDR3. The gene calls are TRBV2 and TRBJ1-4; 9 bases match TRBD1. V gave up 5 bases and J gave up 8 bases; unmatched junction bases: 6. Germline CDR1 and CDR2: SNHLY and FYNNEI. The CDR3 runs 14 residues. The CDR3 sequence is CASSQQGAGEKLFF. The CDR3 nucleotides are TGTGCCAGCAGTCAACAGGGGGCCGGGGAAAAACTGTTTTTT.

The genes are TRBV4-3 and TRBJ2-4, with a weak D call TRBD2 (7 bases). CDR1 LGHNA and CDR2 YSLEER come from the germline V gene. The CDR3 is made up of 16 amino acids. Between the trimmed V and J ends, which lost 0 bases and 1 base, there was a span of 10 bases. In nucleotides, the CDR3 is TGCGCCAGCAGCCAAGAGGGGGGGCCCGCCAAAAACATTCAGTACTTC. Translated: CASSQEGGPAKNIQYF.

The chain couples TRBV5-1 to TRBJ2-2; D is perhaps TRBD1 (5 bases). The V gene's germline CDR1 is SGHRS and CDR2 YFSETQ. Trimming removed 0 bases at V and 5 bases at J, with 14 bases between. The CDR3 contains 16 residues. CDR3 DNA: TGCGCCAGCAGCTTGGGGGGCTCCAGAGAAACCGGGGAGCTGTTTTTT. It codes for CASSLGGSRETGELFF.

The chain joins TRBV6-5 to TRBJ2-3; D is unresolved. The CDR3 extends over 13 amino acids. Germline V gives CDR1 MNHEY, CDR2 SVGAGI. V lost 2 bases and J lost 6, with 9 bases in between. CDR3: CASSYAGPDTQYF. Written as DNA, the CDR3 is TGTGCCAGCAGTTACGCAGGCCCCGATACGCAGTATTTT.

V and J are TRBV7-3 and TRBJ2-2; 8 bases are shared with TRBD2. Germline V gene data show CDR1 as SGHTA and CDR2 as FQGTGA. V lost 5 bases and J lost 6; bases outside the gene matches: 8. The CDR3 sequence is 15 residues long. In nucleotides, the CDR3 is TGTGCCAGCAGCGCCGGGACTAGTCTCGCCGGGGAGCTGTTTTTT. It is translated as CASSAGTSLAGELFF.